This is a list of T cell receptor beta chains from one sample in a study of radiation and T cells in renal cell carcinoma. The table came from immunoSEQ multiplex PCR; TCRdb's copy has only in-frame clones and leaves some out. The sample yields about 120,000 clones, 81% seen once. The sample was blood, taken from a patient whose treatment included radiotherapy and nephrectomy. Source of these receptors: a woman in her sixties or seventies with renal cell carcinoma. Both conserved end residues are part of each CDR3. D genes are given only for firm matches. The size field is filled for only some rows; it gives once, few, many or a size class.

>TRBJ2-5|TRBD2|.|TRBV27
TGTGCCAGCAGCAGAGCGGGGAGGGAGACCCAGTACTTC
CASSRAGRETQYF
>TRBJ1-3|.|.|TRBV7-8
TGTGCCAGCAGCTTAGATGCTGGCAGCCCGAGACACACCATATATTTT
CASSLDAGSPRHTIYF
>TRBJ1-5|.|few|TRBV7-2
TGTGCCAGCAGCTTCCCTTATCAGCCCCAGCATTTT
CASSFPYQPQHF
>TRBJ1-1|.|.|TRBV19
TGTGCCAGTAGTATTTACGGAATGAACACTGAAGCTTTCTTT
CASSIYGMNTEAFF
>TRBJ2-7|TRBD1|.|TRBV6-5
TGTGCCAGCAGTCGACAGGGGGCGCAAGAGCAGTACTTC
CASSRQGAQEQYF
>TRBJ1-2|.|.|TRBV7-6
TGTGCCAGCAGCTTAGAATTAGGGGGGCGCAGCTATGGCTACACCTTC
CASSLELGGRSYGYTF
>TRBJ1-5|.|.|TRBV7-6
TGTGCCAGCAGCTCTCTCCAGAATCAGCCCCAGCATTTT
CASSSLQNQPQHF
>TRBJ1-3|.|.|TRBV7-3
TGTGCCAGCAGCTTAAACGGGGAATCTGGAAACACCATATATTTT
CASSLNGESGNTIYF
>TRBJ2-5|.|once|TRBV2
TGTGCCAGCAGTGAAGCGCTTCAGGTTCAAGAGACCCAGTACTTC
CASSEALQVQETQYF
>TRBJ1-5|.|many|TRBV6-6
TGTGCCAGCAGAGAACAGGGCGTTCAGCCCCAGCATTTT
CASREQGVQPQHF
>TRBJ2-3|.|.|TRBV20-1
TGCAGTGTGAAGGGGAAGGAGTTT
CSVKGKEF
>TRBJ2-7|TRBD1|.|TRBV29-1
TGCAGCGCCGGACAGGGGGCATCCTACGAGCAGTACTTC
CSAGQGASYEQYF
>TRBJ1-1|.|.|TRBV6-5
TGTGCCAGCAGTTACTCGTGGACCCTGAACACTGAAGCTTTCTTT
CASSYSWTLNTEAFF
>TRBJ2-7|.|.|TRBV11-1
TGTGCCAGCGGCGGGGCGAGGGAGCAGTACTTC
CASGGAREQYF
>TRBJ2-1|.|.|TRBV2
TGTGCCAGCAGTTCGTCTTCCGGGACACAGTTCTTC
CASSSSSGTQFF
>TRBJ1-1|.|few|TRBV28
TGTGCCAGCAGCCCCCACGCCCCGGGGCCAGTGAATACTGAAGCTTTCTTT
CASSPHAPGPVNTEAFF
>TRBJ2-7|TRBD2|.|TRBV7-9
TGTGCCAGTAGGGGCGGGAGCTCCTACGAGCAGTACTTC
CASRGGSSYEQYF
>TRBJ1-1|.|.|TRBV6-6
TGTGCCGGGGGTGGGGGCGGCACTGAAGCTTTCTTT
CAGGGGGTEAFF
>TRBJ2-3|TRBD2|.|TRBV28
TGTGCCAGCAGTCGACTAGCGGGGGGGCCAGATACGCAGTATTTT
CASSRLAGGPDTQYF
>TRBJ2-3|.|once|TRBV15
TGTGCCACCAGCAGAGATTTCGCGGGATCACCAGATACGCAGTATTTT
CATSRDFAGSPDTQYF
>TRBJ1-1|.|.|TRBV4-2
TGTGCCAGCAGCCAAGAAGCCCGGGGGTATACTGAAGCTTTCTTT
CASSQEARGYTEAFF
>TRBJ2-1|TRBD1|.|TRBV5-1
TGCGCCAGCAGCTTTTTGGGACAGGGGTACAATGAGCAGTTCTTC
CASSFLGQGYNEQFF
>TRBJ2-3|TRBD2|.|TRBV5-4
TGTGCCAGCAGCGAACGTAGCGGGGGGACCATCACAGATACGCAGTATTTT
CASSERSGGTITDTQYF
>TRBJ2-5|.|.|TRBV18
TGTGCCAGCTCACCAACCTTCCAAGAGACCCAGTACTTC
CASSPTFQETQYF
>TRBJ1-1|.|.|TRBV6-5
TGTGCCAGCAGTTACGGTGGAGGGGCGCGGACTGAAGCTTTCTTT
CASSYGGGARTEAFF
>TRBJ2-1|.|.|TRBV6-1
TGTGCCAGCTGGGCGGACCTCTACAATGAGCAGTTCTTC
CASWADLYNEQFF
>TRBJ1-5|.|many|TRBV2
TGTGCCAGCAGAGCCAACAGTTCCGTTAATCAGCCCCAGCATTTT
CASRANSSVNQPQHF
>TRBJ1-1|.|.|TRBV6-5
TGTGCCAGCAGTTTCCAGGGCCTCACTGAAGCTTTCTTT
CASSFQGLTEAFF
>TRBJ1-1|TRBD1|many|TRBV7-9
TGTGCCAGCAGCCCAGGGGGGTTTGGAGGTTTCTTT
CASSPGGFGGFF
>TRBJ1-1|.|few|TRBV7-2
TGTGCCAGCAGCTTAGATATTGGGGTCCCCACTGAAGCTTTCTTT
CASSLDIGVPTEAFF
>TRBJ1-3|.|.|TRBV27
TGTGCCAGCAGTCTCACAGGGTACTCTGGAAACACCATATATTTT
CASSLTGYSGNTIYF
>TRBJ1-4|.|.|TRBV11-2
TGTGCCAGCAGCGCCCTAGTAGGGGGGCATGAAAAACTGTTTTTT
CASSALVGGHEKLFF
>TRBJ2-7|.|few|TRBV6-5
TGTGCCAGCAGCTATGGGTGGGAGCAGTACTTC
CASSYGWEQYF
>TRBJ1-1|TRBD1|.|TRBV7-9
TGTGCCAGCAGTCGGATCAGGGGGGCAACTGAAGCTTTCTTT
CASSRIRGATEAFF
>TRBJ2-1|TRBD2|.|TRBV7-2
TGTGCCAGCAGCGGCGGGACTAGCGGGAGGGCCTATGAGCAGTTCTTC
CASSGGTSGRAYEQFF
>TRBJ1-1|.|.|TRBV19
TGTGCCAGTAGTATAATGGGGCAAGGCACTGAAGCTTTCTTT
CASSIMGQGTEAFF
>TRBJ1-1|TRBD1|.|TRBV5-1
TGCGCCAGCAGCTGGACAGGGGAACCGGAGGACACTGAAGCTTTCTTT
CASSWTGEPEDTEAFF
>TRBJ1-2|.|.|TRBV7-2
TGTGCCAGCAGCTTAGGTGTGACAGCTCAGAATGGCTACACCTTC
CASSLGVTAQNGYTF